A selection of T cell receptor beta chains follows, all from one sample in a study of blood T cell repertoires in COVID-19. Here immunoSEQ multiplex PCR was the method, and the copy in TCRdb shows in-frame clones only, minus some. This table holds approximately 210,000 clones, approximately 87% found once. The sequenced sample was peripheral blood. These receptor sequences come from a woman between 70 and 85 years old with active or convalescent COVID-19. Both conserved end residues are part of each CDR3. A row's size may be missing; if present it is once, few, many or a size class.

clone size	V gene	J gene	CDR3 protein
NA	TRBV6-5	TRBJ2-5	CASKRGSPSETQYF
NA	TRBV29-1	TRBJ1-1	CSGGHSNTEAFF
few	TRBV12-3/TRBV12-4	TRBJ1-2	CASSPQRSGYTF
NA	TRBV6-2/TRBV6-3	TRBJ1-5	CASSDGQEYQPQHF
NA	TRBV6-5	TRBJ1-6	CASSYLDSHNSPLHF
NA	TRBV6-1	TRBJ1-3	CASSEVAGRSGNTIYF
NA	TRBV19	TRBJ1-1	CASSILLGKGDTEAFF
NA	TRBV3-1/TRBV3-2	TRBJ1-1	CASSQESGLTEAFF
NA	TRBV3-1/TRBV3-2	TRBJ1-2	CASSREDRGYGYTF
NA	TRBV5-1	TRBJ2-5	CASSRGQVQETQYF
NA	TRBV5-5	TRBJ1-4	CASSLGGLGEKLFF
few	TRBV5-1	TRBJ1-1	CASSLQGGKGNTEAFF
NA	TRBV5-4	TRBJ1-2	CASSLGPTEEYGYTF
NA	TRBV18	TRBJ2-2	CASSLGTTGELFF
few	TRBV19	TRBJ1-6	CASTGQGYNSPLHF
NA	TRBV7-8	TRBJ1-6	CASSREGGWVNSPLHF
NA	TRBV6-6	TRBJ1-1	CASRITGLNTEAFF
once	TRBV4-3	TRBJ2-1	CASSLSDRVYNEQFF
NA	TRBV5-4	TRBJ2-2	CASNTERGAGATGELFF
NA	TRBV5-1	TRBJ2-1	CASSLVLAGEREQFF
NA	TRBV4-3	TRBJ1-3	CASSLLRRGQGAENTIYF
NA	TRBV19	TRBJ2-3	CASSMDSPGDTQYF
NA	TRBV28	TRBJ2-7	CASSSTPRTGFSFYEQYF
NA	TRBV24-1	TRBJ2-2	CATSDPGTTTGELFF
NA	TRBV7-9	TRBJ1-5	CASSLAAGQGSNQPQHF
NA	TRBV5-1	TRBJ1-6	CASSFGGTASPLHF
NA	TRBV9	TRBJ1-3	CASSVASGGNTIYF
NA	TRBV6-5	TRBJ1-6	CASSYSAGSLPSPLHF
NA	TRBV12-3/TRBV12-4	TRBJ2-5	CASSNREETQYF
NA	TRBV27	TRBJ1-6	CASSHRGNSPLHF
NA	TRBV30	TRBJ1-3	CAWTGILNTIYF
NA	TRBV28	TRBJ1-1	CATRTTGNTEAFF
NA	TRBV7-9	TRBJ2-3	CASSPLGLRGDTQYF
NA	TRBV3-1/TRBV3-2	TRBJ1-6	CASSPGHNGSPLHF
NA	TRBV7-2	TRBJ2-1	CASRNLSPGNNEQFF
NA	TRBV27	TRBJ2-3	CASRSRGGDTQYF
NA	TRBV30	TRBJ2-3	CAWSRNGQTPGDTQYF
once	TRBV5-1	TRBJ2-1	CASREDGSSYNEQFF
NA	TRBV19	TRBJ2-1	CASSFPYVGEQFF
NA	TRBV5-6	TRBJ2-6	CASSPQWSSGANVLTF
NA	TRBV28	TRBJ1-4	CASSGHIATNEKLFF
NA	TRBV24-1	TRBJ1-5	CATSDPEEPQHF
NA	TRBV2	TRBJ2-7	CASRTSGGPRTHF
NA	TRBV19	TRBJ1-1	CASSVTGTANTEAFF
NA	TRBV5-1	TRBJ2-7	CASSLDPSGSYEQYF
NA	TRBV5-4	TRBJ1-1	CASSSDRGLTEAFF
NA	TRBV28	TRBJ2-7	CASRVPGRVHEQYF
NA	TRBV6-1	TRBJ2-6	CASSEAWDRVGSGANVLTF
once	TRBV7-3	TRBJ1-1	CASSLIQGATEAFF
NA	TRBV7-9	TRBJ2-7	CASSLLAGTYEQYF
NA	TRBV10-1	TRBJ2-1	CASSSGTSVYNEQFF
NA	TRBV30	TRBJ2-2	CAWSRGYTGELFF
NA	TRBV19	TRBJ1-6	CASSPSGGNNSPLHF
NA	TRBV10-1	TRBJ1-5	CASTTDSNQPQHF
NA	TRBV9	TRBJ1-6	CASSAQVVPASPLHF
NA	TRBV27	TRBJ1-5	CASSLRGSNQPQHF
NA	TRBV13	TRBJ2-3	CASSAGRGDTQYF
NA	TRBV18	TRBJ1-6	CASSPVASNSPLHF
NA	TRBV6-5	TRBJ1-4	CASSRRGIRNEKLFF
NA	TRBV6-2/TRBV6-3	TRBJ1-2	CASTPFGDSYGYTF